This T cell receptor beta chain originates from a study of T cells in narcolepsy. Study-level results: Reportedly, autoreactive clonotypes were serially detected in patients' blood but not controls'. Same-patient CSF and blood CD4+ T cell clonotypes included HCRT-specific and TRIB2-specific autoreactive ones.

Germline CDR1 is SGHVS and CDR2 is FQNEAQ. Trimming left V 6 bases short and J 3 bases short, with 11 bases between. The CDR3 is made up of 13 amino acids. Turning to this clone: Its specificity is not known.

Sequenced by immunoSEQ multiplex PCR; TCRdb stores in-frame clones only, minus some. The data contain 230 or so clones, 24% of them singletons. The sequence derives from a human donor with narcolepsy. The chain carries TRBV7-8 and TRBJ1-1; TRBD1 might be the D (6 bases). The specimen was cultured CD4+ T cells from cerebrospinal fluid. CDR3 in amino acids: CASSPGQYTEAFF. The CDR3 DNA reads as TGTGCCAGCAGTCCCGGACAGTACACTGAAGCTTTCTTT.